The rows below give T cell receptor beta chains drawn from one sample of a study of CD8 T cells in ankylosing spondylitis. From the 5' RACE reads, TCRdb called clonotypes with MiXCR, one entry per CDR3 protein. The table includes approximately 540,000 distinct CDR3 sequences, approximately 12% detected once. The sequenced sample consisted of blood, either unsorted or a sorted T cell fraction (not recorded which). The receptors derive from a male donor with ankylosing spondylitis. CDR3s leave out the opening cysteine and the closing phenylalanine or tryptophan. Where a row states a size, it is once, few, many or the class of an expanded clone; other rows omit it.

clone_size	v_call	j_call	cdr3_length	cdr3_aa
.	TRBV29-1	TRBJ2-5	11	SAGSGRRETQY
few	TRBV18	TRBJ1-4	8	ASSLEKLF
.	TRBV12-3/TRBV12-4	TRBJ2-1	12	ASRRDRDFDEQF
.	TRBV27	TRBJ2-7	9	ASKNGARQY
.	TRBV5-1	TRBJ2-7	12	ASSLDGTGYEQY
many	TRBV5-1	TRBJ2-3	12	ASSSTPQGDTQY
few	TRBV4-1	TRBJ1-1	11	ASGGEGSTEAF
few	TRBV9	TRBJ1-1	13	ASREQGDLNTEAF
.	TRBV21-1	TRBJ1-1	12	ASTSGTVNTEAF
few	TRBV6-2/TRBV6-3	TRBJ1-5	14	ASSYGRGPGNQPQH
few	TRBV5-5	TRBJ1-1	12	ASSLFASNTEAF
.	TRBV29-1	TRBJ2-7	14	SVGGRTGRVFNEQY
many	TRBV7-9	TRBJ2-5	10	ASAGGGETQY
many	TRBV4-1	TRBJ2-2	18	ASSQPSGTSGSDRTGELF
many	TRBV12-3/TRBV12-4	TRBJ2-3	18	ASSFVGTSGTSSSTDTQY
.	TRBV5-1	TRBJ1-5	10	ASSLEGGPQH
.	TRBV10-3	TRBJ2-7	12	ATNRGQGGHQQY
few	TRBV29-1	TRBJ1-2	12	SVEDRPQNYGYT
.	TRBV19	TRBJ2-3	11	AMRDRDTDTQY
.	TRBV7-9	TRBJ1-4	13	ALTGPTATNEKLF
many	TRBV7-8	TRBJ1-4	12	ASSLAGLDEKLF
few	TRBV24-1	TRBJ2-1	14	ATSDFRAVKDNEQF
few	TRBV27	TRBJ1-5	15	ASSLRGGGRGNQPQH
.	TRBV29-1	TRBJ2-2	12	SVEGPGGGRELF
many	TRBV10-3	TRBJ1-4	12	AIREGMTNEKLF
.	TRBV15	TRBJ2-5	12	ATSRRDGEETQY
.	TRBV20-1	TRBJ1-2	11	SAKEGADYGYT
many	TRBV20-1	TRBJ2-7	13	SAQETLQRTYEQY
few	TRBV5-1	TRBJ2-5	12	ASSLAQGFGTQY
few	TRBV13	TRBJ1-3	9	ASSPGDTIY
.	TRBV7-2	TRBJ2-1	13	ASSLRQEIYNEQF
few	TRBV5-1	TRBJ1-4	11	ASSPRAGEKLF
few	TRBV11-2	TRBJ2-1	15	ASSLDGTFSSYNEQF
many	TRBV7-9	TRBJ2-7	9	ASSQHYEQY
many	TRBV3-1	TRBJ1-2	14	ASSQGSGGATYGYT
.	TRBV20-1	TRBJ2-1	14	SATRTFLSSYNEQF
.	TRBV25-1	TRBJ2-1	14	ASSTQAGSVDNEQF
few	TRBV24-1	TRBJ2-3	14	ATSDLGQVETDTQY
many	TRBV3-1	TRBJ2-1	9	ASSYDRVQF
many	TRBV12-3/TRBV12-4	TRBJ2-1	13	ASSLFRKAGNEQF
few	TRBV18	TRBJ2-1	10	ASSGGNNEQF
many	TRBV12-3/TRBV12-4	TRBJ2-2	14	ASRPYRDTNTGELF
.	TRBV4-2	TRBJ2-7	13	ASSQDGRDAYEQY
.	TRBV24-1	TRBJ2-5	11	ATSPGGQETQY
.	TRBV29-1	TRBJ2-2	12	SAETAVGTGELF
few	TRBV3-1	TRBJ1-2	14	ASSQDGTVPVSGYT
many	TRBV7-8	TRBJ1-3	14	ASSPRTGFSGNTIY